Below are 32 T cell receptor beta chains sequenced from a single sample in a study of blood T cell repertoires in COVID-19. Measured with immunoSEQ multiplex PCR; TCRdb has only the in-frame clones, and not every one. The table lists about 300,000 clones, 70% to 90% of them singletons, with about 4% in the top ten. Sequenced sample: PBMCs or T cells enriched from blood (not recorded which). Receptors were obtained from a man under 40 who had recovered from COVID-19.

This chain uses TRBV29-1 with TRBJ2-1, with 10 positions matching TRBD2. The length of the CDR3 is 14 residues. J lost 4 bases, V lost 6 bases, and 6 bases had no gene match. Germline V gene lookup returns CDR1 SQVTM and CDR2 ANQGSEA. CDR3 protein: CSVGKREGYNEQFF. CDR3 nucleotides: TGCAGCGTAGGGAAGCGGGAGGGGTACAATGAGCAGTTCTTC.

The chain carries TRBV5-1 and TRBJ2-2; 11 bases are a match to TRBD1. This CDR3 has 16 amino acids. Per the germline V gene, CDR1 is SGHRS and CDR2 is YFSETQ. Trimming cost V 3 bases and J 5 bases; bases outside gene matches: 6. In DNA form, the CDR3 reads TGCGCCAGCAGCTGGACAGGGGGCGTTTTGACCGGGGAGCTGTTTTTT. Its translation: CASSWTGGVLTGELFF.

The J gene is TRBJ2-7, the V gene TRBV2; 7 bases agree with TRBD1. With V trimmed by 4 bases and J by 2 bases, 5 bases remained unmatched. The length of the CDR3 is 14 residues. The germline CDR1 and CDR2 sequences are SNHLY and FYNNEI. The DNA for the CDR3 is TGTGCCAGCAGTGGTCGGGACAGCGCCTACGAGCAGTACTTC. Its protein product is CASSGRDSAYEQYF.

The chain is built from TRBV19 and TRBJ2-7; TRBD2 matches at 9 bases. J gave up 2 bases and V 0 bases, and 5 bases lay outside the gene matches. This CDR3 contains 16 residues. The germline gives CDR1 LNHDA, CDR2 SQIVND (reference sequence). CDR3 amino acids: CASSIDPAGGPYEQYF. The CDR3 DNA sequence: TGTGCCAGTAGTATAGATCCGGCGGGAGGGCCCTACGAGCAGTACTTC.

The rearrangement uses TRBV5-5 and TRBJ1-2; maybe TRBD1 (6 bases). V was shortened by 0 bases and J by 1 base, with 19 bases between the two germline ends. The CDR3 covers 18 residues. CDR1 is SGHKS and CDR2 is YYEKEE in the germline V gene (reference sequence). The CDR3 region has the DNA TGTGCCAGCAGCTTGGGGGGGCAAGCCTCACGGGATAACTATGGCTACACCTTC. Amino acid sequence: CASSLGGQASRDNYGYTF.

V usage is TRBV10-2 and J usage is TRBJ1-5; D might be TRBD1 (6 bases). V gave up 7 bases and J gave up 9 bases, with 22 bases separating them. Germline lookup yields CDR1 WSHSY and CDR2 SAAADI. The CDR3 has 15 residues. CDR3: CASTAYRDGSSPQHF. CDR3 in DNA: TGCGCCAGCACCGCTTACAGGGACGGATCTTCGCCCCAGCATTTT.

The V gene is TRBV7-9, the J gene TRBJ2-7; 8 positions agree with TRBD2. Germline V CDR1 and CDR2: SEHNR, FQNEAQ (reference sequence). V gave up 6 bases and J gave up 5 bases; unmatched junction bases: 12. The CDR3 is made up of 15 amino acids. The DNA for the CDR3 is TGTGCCAGCAGTGACCTAGGCGGGGGGCCCAACGAGCAGTACTTC. It codes for CASSDLGGGPNEQYF.

V is TRBV3-1 (or the pseudogene TRBV3-2) and J is TRBJ1-1, with TRBD1 identical over 7 bases. After removal of 4 bases from V and 4 bases from J, the junction contained 3 bases not matched to a gene. The CDR3 has 13 amino acids. Per the germline V gene, CDR1 is LGHDT and CDR2 is YNNKEL (reference sequence). The CDR3, as DNA: TGTGCCAGCAGCCTCAGGGGGAGCACTGAAGCTTTCTTT. Its translation: CASSLRGSTEAFF.

V is TRBV5-4 and J is TRBJ1-6; TRBD1 matches 7 bases. CDR3 size: 15 residues. In germline, CDR1 is SGHNT, CDR2 YYREEE (reference sequence). J gave up 7 bases and V 3 bases, and 7 bases lay outside the gene matches. CDR3: CASSYAGQPNSPLHF. CDR3 bases: TGTGCCAGCAGCTACGCGGGACAGCCGAATTCACCCCTCCACTTT.

V gene TRBV12-3 or TRBV12-4 combines with J gene TRBJ2-1; 10 nucleotides agree with TRBD1. With 7 bases clipped from V and 8 bases from J, the junction kept 5 bases outside the gene matches. The CDR3 consists of 13 residues. CDR3 loop: CASTPGQGHEQFF. CDR3 in DNA: TGTGCCAGCACCCCGGGACAGGGGCATGAGCAGTTCTTC.

The chain employs TRBV21-1 and TRBJ1-3; the table calls TRBD1, which could not be checked here. TRBV21-1 is designated a pseudogene. This CDR3 has 19 amino acids. The CDR3 is CASSNMDGRTASLRNTIYF. The CDR3 nucleotides are TGTGCCAGCAGCAATATGGATGGAAGGACAGCTTCCCTGAGGAACACCATATATTTT.

The chain uses TRBV5-1 and TRBJ1-4, with a tentative D call TRBD1 (6 bases). V was pared by 4 bases and J by 5 bases, with 21 bases between. From germline, CDR1 is SGHRS and CDR2 YFSETQ. This CDR3 region has 17 residues. The CDR3 protein is CASSRSGGGWRNEKLFF. The CDR3 coding sequence is TGCGCCAGCAGCCGGTCGGGGGGCGGTTGGAGAAATGAAAAACTGTTTTTT.

V is TRBV30 and J is TRBJ1-5; D gene unclear. This CDR3 comprises 13 residues. V lost 1 base and J 6 bases, leaving 10 bases between the germline ends. Per germline, CDR1 GTSNPN and CDR2 SVGIG (reference sequence). CDR3 nucleotides: TGTGCCTGGAGTGGCAGCGGCATTCAGCCCCAGCATTTT. Protein sequence: CAWSGSGIQPQHF.

The chain uses TRBV6-1 and TRBJ1-3; D gene ambiguous. The CDR3 is made up of 15 amino acids. Trimming pared 1 base from V and 8 bases from J, leaving 15 bases between. CDR1 is MNHNS and CDR2 is SASEGT in the germline V gene. CDR3 region: CASSEGPPPWYTIYF. The CDR3 bases are TGTGCCAGCAGTGAAGGGCCCCCGCCGTGGTACACCATATATTTT.

Regarding this clone: Within the sample, other DNA sequences also encode this same CDR3. The rearrangement uses TRBV18 and TRBJ1-5; D not resolved. Germline-derived CDR1 and CDR2 are KGHSH and LQKENI. V lost 2 bases, J lost 2 bases, and 4 bases lay in between. This CDR3 region has 13 residues. CDR3 sequence (DNA): TGTGCCAGCTCACCAGGAGGCAATCAGCCCCAGCATTTT. It yields the protein CASSPGGNQPQHF.

V is TRBV2 and J is TRBJ2-7; maybe TRBD1 (6 bases). V was shortened by 10 bases and J by 1 base, with 17 bases between the two germline ends. There are 14 residues in the CDR3. The germline CDR1 and CDR2 sequences are SNHLY and FYNNEI. CDR3 DNA sequence: TGTGCCACCCGTTCCGGGACACAGTCCTACGAGCAGTACTTC. It yields the protein CATRSGTQSYEQYF.

This clone was recorded a few times. V gene TRBV30 combines with J gene TRBJ1-5; D might be TRBD1 (5 bases). There are 16 residues in the CDR3. Germline assignment: CDR1 GTSNPN and CDR2 SVGIG (reference sequence). V dropped 2 bases and J dropped 2 bases, with 16 bases sitting between them. CDR3 loop: CAWSLRGRGGNQPQHF. CDR3 nucleotides: TGTGCCTGGAGTCTGCGGGGGAGAGGAGGCAATCAGCCCCAGCATTTT.

This chain uses TRBV25-1 with TRBJ1-1; TRBD1 matches 7 bases. This CDR3 region has 15 residues. Per the germline V gene, CDR1 is MGHDK and CDR2 is SYGVNS. V trimming: 0 bases; J trimming: 4 bases; junction bases outside the gene matches: 5. The CDR3 bases are TGTGCCAGCAGTGAATACGGCAGGGGGACCACTGAAGCTTTCTTT. This codes for CASSEYGRGTTEAFF.

V and J are TRBV27 and TRBJ2-5; no firm D call. The CDR3 is 16 amino acids. Trimming removed 3 bases at V and 1 base at J, with 15 bases between. Germline assignment: CDR1 MNHEY and CDR2 SMNVEV (reference sequence). CDR3 nucleotide sequence: TGTGCCAGCAGTTTGCGTAGGAGATACACCCAAGAGACCCAGTACTTC. It yields the protein CASSLRRRYTQETQYF.

The DNA for the CDR3 is TGTGCCACCAGTGACCTGGCAGGGCCCCAGCATTTT. The encoded protein is CATSDLAGPQHF. The chain is built from TRBV24-1 and TRBJ1-5; D is undetermined. Germline loops: CDR1 KGHDR, CDR2 SFDVKD. V was trimmed by 4 bases and J by 9 bases, leaving 9 bases between them. The CDR3 is 12 residues long.

The rearrangement links TRBV19 to TRBJ2-7, with D tentatively TRBD2 (5 bases). V lost 9 bases, J lost 6 bases, and 27 bases lay in between. The CDR3 extends over 16 amino acids. Germline loops: CDR1 LNHDA, CDR2 SQIVND (reference sequence). The CDR3 bases are TGTGCCAGAGAGGGTCTCTTTAGACCAACTGGGCGCGAGCAGTACTTC. This codes for CAREGLFRPTGREQYF.

The rearrangement uses TRBV6-1 and TRBJ2-3; 9 bases fit TRBD2. V shed 5 bases, J shed 2 bases, and the junction held 8 bases outside the gene matches. The CDR3 spans 16 residues. Germline assignment: CDR1 MNHNS and CDR2 SASEGT. CDR3 in amino acids: CASSKDASGVTDTQYF. The CDR3 bases are TGTGCCAGCAGTAAAGACGCTAGCGGGGTCACAGATACGCAGTATTTT.

The chain joins TRBV28 to TRBJ2-7; 9 bases fit TRBD1. The junction had 5 bases not matched to a gene; V was cut back by 5 bases and J by 3 bases. This CDR3 has 14 amino acids. Germline assignment: CDR1 MDHEN and CDR2 SYDVKM. CDR3 nucleotides: TGTGCCAGCAGTGGGACAGGGTTACTCTACGAGCAGTACTTC. This gives the protein CASSGTGLLYEQYF.

This sequence joins TRBV7-8 and TRBJ1-3, with 8 bases identical to TRBD1. This CDR3 is built from 16 residues. The V gene end was trimmed by 5 bases and the J gene end by 0 bases; junction bases not matched to a gene: 6. The germline V gene encodes CDR1 SGHVS and CDR2 FQNEAQ. The CDR3 DNA reads TGTGCCAGCAGCCCAGGGACAGGACCCTCTGGAAACACCATATATTTT. Protein sequence: CASSPGTGPSGNTIYF.

This rearrangement joins TRBV29-1 to TRBJ1-2, with D possibly being TRBD1 (5 bases). Between the trimmed V and J ends, which lost 4 bases and 7 bases, there was a span of 16 bases. Germline CDR1 SQVTM, CDR2 ANQGSEA. This CDR3 comprises 13 residues. For the CDR3, the DNA is TGCAGCGTTGGGGAAGTGGCGGGGCTTGGCTACACCTTC. Its protein is CSVGEVAGLGYTF.

The V gene is TRBV2, the J gene TRBJ1-3, with D unresolved. The germline V and J ends were trimmed by 2 bases and 1 base, with 6 bases remaining between them. Germline V gives CDR1 SNHLY, CDR2 FYNNEI. CDR3 length: 14 residues. CDR3 loop: CASSEHRSGNTIYF. Here the CDR3 DNA reads TGTGCCAGCAGTGAACACAGATCTGGAAACACCATATATTTT.

The chain links TRBV5-4 to TRBJ2-7, with 11 bases identical to TRBD2. The ends lost 1 base at V and 4 bases at J; junction bases unmatched: 4. The length of the CDR3 is 15 residues. The germline V gene encodes CDR1 SGHNT and CDR2 YYREEE (reference sequence). CDR3 nucleotide sequence: TGTGCCAGCAGCTTGCTAGCGGGAGGTGGGTACGAGCAGTACTTC. Translation gives CASSLLAGGGYEQYF.

This CDR3 is CASPDRTNEKLFF. The CDR3 DNA follows: TGTGCCAGTCCGGACAGAACTAATGAAAAACTGTTTTTT. The chain uses TRBV19 and TRBJ1-4; TRBD1 is a possible D gene (6 bases). From germline, CDR1 is LNHDA and CDR2 SQIVND (reference sequence). There are 13 residues in the CDR3. V was shortened by 8 bases and J by 1 base, with 8 bases between the two germline ends. The variable domain in full, completed from reference TRBV19 and TRBJ1-4, reads DGGITQSPKYLFRKEGQNVTLSCEQNLNHDAMYWYRQDPGQGLRLIYYSQIVNDFQKGDIAEGYSVSREKKESFPLTVTSAQKNPTAFYLCASPDRTNEKLFFGSGTQLSVL.

The DNA of the CDR3 is TGTGCCAGCAGTCGTCAGACAGGGCAAGAGACCCAGTACTTC. The encoded protein is CASSRQTGQETQYF. The chain is built from TRBV2 and TRBJ2-5; TRBD1 aligns across 7 bases. This CDR3 has 14 amino acids. Germline CDR1 and CDR2: SNHLY and FYNNEI. Trimming took 5 bases from V and 2 from J; bases not matched to a gene: 5.

The genes are TRBV2 and TRBJ1-3; D not resolved. V lost 4 bases and J lost 0, with 7 bases in between. The CDR3 is 14 residues long. Germline CDR1 is SNHLY and CDR2 is FYNNEI. The CDR3 reads CASSAQSSGNTIYF. The CDR3 DNA is TGTGCCAGCAGTGCCCAGTCCTCTGGAAACACCATATATTTT.

The chain uses TRBV18 and TRBJ1-4, with D maybe TRBD1 (5 bases). The CDR3 length is 17 residues. Trimming took 0 bases from V and 1 from J, leaving 12 bases between them. CDR1 is KGHSH and CDR2 is LQKENI in the germline V gene. The CDR3 DNA is TGTGCCAGCTCACCACCTCGTCAGGGACTAACTAATGAAAAACTGTTTTTT. It yields the protein CASSPPRQGLTNEKLFF.

The chain combines TRBV10-3 with TRBJ1-1; no reliable D call. V was shortened by 8 bases and J by 0 bases, with 10 bases between the two germline ends. The CDR3 spans 13 residues. Germline V CDR1 and CDR2: ENHRY, SYGVKD. CDR3 amino acids: CAIVRTMNTEAFF. The CDR3 DNA sequence: TGTGCCATCGTGAGGACTATGAACACTGAAGCTTTCTTT.